A selection of T cell receptor beta chains follows, all from one sample in a study of blood T cell repertoires in COVID-19. Clones were read by immunoSEQ multiplex PCR, and TCRdb kept only the in-frame ones, dropping some. The repertoire includes around 170,000 clones, approximately 79% of them detected once, and about 3% sits in the top ten. The sample consisted of peripheral blood. Receptors were obtained from a woman over 75 with acute or convalescent COVID-19. Each CDR3 is given without its conserved first and last residue.

>TRBV27
ASSPQISYEQY
>TRBV28
AIQGFGNTIY
>TRBV27
ASSPGTGKTTGELF
>TRBV12-3/TRBV12-4
ASSLGQNYGYT
>TRBV6-1
ASSEIWGREQF
>TRBV28
ASSLGQGRTEQF
>TRBV14
ASSRISSNQDTQY
>TRBV7-3
ASSPRSRTGAGELF
>TRBV5-1
ASRRGSQETQY
>TRBV2
ASSGTGAQYYGYT
>TRBV24-1
ATSDGTGGAGTEAF
>TRBV7-9
ASSPGQLNYGYT
>TRBV21-1
ASSKERAGGLQDEQF
>TRBV19
ASSTRGSTEAF
>TRBV19
ASSMQTGAYDQPQH
>TRBV5-1
ASCLGREAGANVLT
>TRBV10-1
ASSPGTGSGPQETQY
>TRBV28
ASEAFYGYT
>TRBV3-1/TRBV3-2
ASSRSSYEQY
>TRBV27
ASSFSSYEQY
>TRBV27
ASSFGQGAYGYT
>TRBV19
ASSTLLAGGPSDTQY
>TRBV3-1/TRBV3-2
ASSPGLAHTGELF
>TRBV9
ASSPRTGGFYGYT
>TRBV5-1
ASRGGGPSTDTQY
>TRBV19
ASSIRRGRDTDTQY
>TRBV5-4
ASSFDRGNSPLH
>TRBV6-4
ASSASGLDNNEQF
>TRBV4-1
ASSQRGLAGEDTQY
>TRBV6-6
ASNPTRDYLYEQY
>TRBV7-8
ASSPRGYEQY
>TRBV5-1
ASSPWTPGTGELF
>TRBV28
ASSFPAQY
>TRBV5-4
ASRNQGGDTEAF
>TRBV5-1
ASSLGTSGNTGELF
>TRBV10-3
AISETAARRRTEAF
>TRBV5-6
ASSLAGSSYNSPLH
>TRBV7-2
ASSKGTGRPANYGYT
>TRBV27
ASSYHPTGTNSPLH
>TRBV28
ASQDRGRETQY
>TRBV7-2
ASSFSKGDEKLF
>TRBV6-5
ASSYGGRGQETQY